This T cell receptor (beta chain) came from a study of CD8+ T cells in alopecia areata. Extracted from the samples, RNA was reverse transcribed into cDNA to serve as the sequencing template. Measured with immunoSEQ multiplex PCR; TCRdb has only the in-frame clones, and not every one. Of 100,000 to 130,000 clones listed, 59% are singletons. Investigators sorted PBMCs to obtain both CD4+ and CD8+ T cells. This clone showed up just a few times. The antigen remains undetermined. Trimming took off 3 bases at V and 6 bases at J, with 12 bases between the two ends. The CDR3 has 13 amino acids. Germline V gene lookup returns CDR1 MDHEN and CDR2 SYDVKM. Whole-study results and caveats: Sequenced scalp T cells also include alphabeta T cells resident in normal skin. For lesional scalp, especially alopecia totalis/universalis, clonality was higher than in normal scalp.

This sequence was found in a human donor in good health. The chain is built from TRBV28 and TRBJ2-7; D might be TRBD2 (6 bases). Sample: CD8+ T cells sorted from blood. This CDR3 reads CASSFGGVGEQYF. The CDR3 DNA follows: TGTGCCAGCAGTTTCGGCGGGGTCGGCGAGCAGTACTTC. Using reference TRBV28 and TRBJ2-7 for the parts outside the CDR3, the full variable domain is DVKVTQSSRYLVKRTGEKVFLECVQDMDHENMFWYRQDPGLGLRLIYFSYDVKMKEKGDIPEGYSVSREKKERFSLILESASTNQTSMYLCASSFGGVGEQYFGPGTRLTVT.